The rows below give T cell receptor beta chains drawn from one sample of a study of neoadjuvant anti-PD-1 for oral cavity cancer. Only in-frame clones appear in the TCRdb table, and some are missing; sequencing was by immunoSEQ multiplex PCR. The sample has 18,000 or so clones; under 75% are singletons. The sequences come from PBMCs, collected before nivolumab (anti-PD-1) treatment. All receptors derive from a person aged 35 to 85 with oral cavity squamous cell carcinoma. The CDR3 runs from the conserved cysteine through the conserved F or W. The D gene is left open where the match is weak. Not all rows give a size; the values are once, few, many and, for expanded clones, a class.

size	D	V	J	DNA	CDR3
-	-	TRBV28	TRBJ2-7	TGTGCCAGCAACGGTCCGGGCCAAGGGCCTACCTACGAGCAGTACTTC	CASNGPGQGPTYEQYF
-	TRBD1	TRBV6-5	TRBJ2-2	TGTGCCAGCAGTTCCCCAGGGGGAAGGAACACCGGGGAGCTGTTTTTT	CASSSPGGRNTGELFF
-	TRBD1	TRBV6-6	TRBJ2-7	TGTGCCAGCAGCACGACCGGGACAGGCCGCTCCGAGCAGTACTTC	CASSTTGTGRSEQYF
-	TRBD1	TRBV6-1	TRBJ1-6	TGTGCCAGCAGTGAACGGGCAGGGGGTGGCTCACCCCTCCACTTT	CASSERAGGGSPLHF
-	TRBD2	TRBV28	TRBJ2-1	TGTGCCAGCGGCACCCAGGGGACTAGCGGATACAATGAGCAGTTCTTC	CASGTQGTSGYNEQFF
few	TRBD1	TRBV11-2	TRBJ1-1	TGTGCCAGCAGCACAGGGGTAACTAAAGCTTTCTTT	CASSTGVTKAFF
-	TRBD1	TRBV6-5	TRBJ2-2	TGTGCCAGCAGCCTCGGGACAGGGGCCGGGGAGCTGTTTTTT	CASSLGTGAGELFF
-	-	TRBV6-5	TRBJ1-2	TGTGCCAGCAGTTCACAGGGCTATGGCTACACCTTC	CASSSQGYGYTF
-	-	TRBV9	TRBJ1-4	TGTGCCAGCAGCCCTCACTGGGGGACTAATGAAAAACTGTTTTTT	CASSPHWGTNEKLFF
-	-	TRBV28	TRBJ2-7	TGTGCCAGCAGTCGGACTATGGGCGCCTACGAGCAGTACTTC	CASSRTMGAYEQYF
once	-	TRBV30	TRBJ2-3	TGTGCCTGGAGGGGATCGAGGCGGGATGCGCAGTATTTT	CAWRGSRRDAQYF